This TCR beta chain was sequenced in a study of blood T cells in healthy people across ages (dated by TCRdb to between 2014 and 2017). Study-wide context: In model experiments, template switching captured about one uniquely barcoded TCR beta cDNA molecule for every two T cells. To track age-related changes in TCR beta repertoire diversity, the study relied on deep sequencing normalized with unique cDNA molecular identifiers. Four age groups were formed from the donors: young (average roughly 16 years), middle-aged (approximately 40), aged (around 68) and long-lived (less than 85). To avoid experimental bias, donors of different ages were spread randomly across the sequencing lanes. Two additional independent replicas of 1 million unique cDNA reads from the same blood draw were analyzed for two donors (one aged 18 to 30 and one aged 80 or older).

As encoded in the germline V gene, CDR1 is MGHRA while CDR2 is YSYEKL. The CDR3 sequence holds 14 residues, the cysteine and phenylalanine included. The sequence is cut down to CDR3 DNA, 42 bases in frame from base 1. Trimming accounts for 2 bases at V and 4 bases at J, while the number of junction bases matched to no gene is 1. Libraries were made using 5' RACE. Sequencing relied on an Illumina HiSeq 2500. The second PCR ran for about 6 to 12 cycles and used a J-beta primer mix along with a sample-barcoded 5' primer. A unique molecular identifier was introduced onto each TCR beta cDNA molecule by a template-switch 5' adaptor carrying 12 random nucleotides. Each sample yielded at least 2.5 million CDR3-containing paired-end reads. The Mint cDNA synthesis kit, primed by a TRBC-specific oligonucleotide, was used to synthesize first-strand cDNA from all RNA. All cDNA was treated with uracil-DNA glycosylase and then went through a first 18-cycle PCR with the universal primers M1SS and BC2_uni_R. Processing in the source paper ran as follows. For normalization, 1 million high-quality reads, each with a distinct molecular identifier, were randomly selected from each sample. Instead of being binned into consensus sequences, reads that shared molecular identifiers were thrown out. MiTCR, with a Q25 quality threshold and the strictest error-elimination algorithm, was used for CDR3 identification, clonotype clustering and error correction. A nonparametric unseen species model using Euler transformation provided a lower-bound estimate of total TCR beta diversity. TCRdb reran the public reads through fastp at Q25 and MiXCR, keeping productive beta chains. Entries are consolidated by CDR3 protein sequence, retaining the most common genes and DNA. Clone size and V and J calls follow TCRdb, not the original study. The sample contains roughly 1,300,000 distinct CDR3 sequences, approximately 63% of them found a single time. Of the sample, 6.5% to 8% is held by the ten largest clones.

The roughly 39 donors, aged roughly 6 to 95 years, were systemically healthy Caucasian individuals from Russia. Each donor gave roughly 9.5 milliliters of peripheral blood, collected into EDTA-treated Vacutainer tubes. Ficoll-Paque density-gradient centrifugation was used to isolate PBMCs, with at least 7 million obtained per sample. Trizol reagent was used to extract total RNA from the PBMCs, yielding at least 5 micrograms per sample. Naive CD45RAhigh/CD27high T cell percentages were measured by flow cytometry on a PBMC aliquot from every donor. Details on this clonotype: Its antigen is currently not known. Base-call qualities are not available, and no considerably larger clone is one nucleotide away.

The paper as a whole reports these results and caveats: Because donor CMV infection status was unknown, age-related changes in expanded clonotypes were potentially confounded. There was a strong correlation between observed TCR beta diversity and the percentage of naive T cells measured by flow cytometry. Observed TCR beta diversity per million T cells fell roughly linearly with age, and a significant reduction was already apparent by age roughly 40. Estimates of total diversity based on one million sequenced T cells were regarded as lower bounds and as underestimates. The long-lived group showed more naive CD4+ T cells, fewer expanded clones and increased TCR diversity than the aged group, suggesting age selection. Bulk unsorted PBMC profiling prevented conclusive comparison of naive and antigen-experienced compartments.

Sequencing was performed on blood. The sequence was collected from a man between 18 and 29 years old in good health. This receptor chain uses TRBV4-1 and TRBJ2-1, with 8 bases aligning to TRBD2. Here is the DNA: TGCGCCAGCAGCCAACCTAGCGGGTACAATGAGCAGTTCTTC. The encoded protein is CASSQPSGYNEQFF.